The clone carrying this T cell receptor beta chain was detected ten times or more. As yet, its antigen is unknown. The ends were cut back, 1 base at V and 3 bases at J, with 10 bases in the middle. Germline V gene data show CDR1 as LGHNA and CDR2 as YNFKEQ. CDR3 length equals 15 residues. With molecular barcodes, quantitative 5'-RACE was used to make the TCR beta libraries. TCRdb reprocessed the 5' RACE reads via MiXCR and lists one record per CDR3 protein. The sample has fewer than 50,000 distinct CDR3 sequences, approximately 11% seen once. The data stem from a study of CD8 T cells in ankylosing spondylitis. Regarding the study as a whole: A TCR beta motif of under ten highly homologous variants seemed to mark ankylosing spondylitis blood. Reportedly, significant enrichment of disease-linked clones occurred in matched ankylosing spondylitis synovial fluid.

The chain joins TRBV4-2 to TRBJ1-5; D not certain. The sequenced sample was blood, either unsorted or a sorted T cell fraction (not recorded which). The sequence was collected from a male donor with ankylosing spondylitis or in good health (not recorded which). CDR3 DNA: TGTGCCAGCAGCCAAGCCGCCTCCCACAATCAGCCCCAGCATTTT. This translates into CASSQAASHNQPQHF.